Following are 7 T cell receptor beta chains from one sample sequenced in a study of post-analysis software for immune sequencing data. Whole-study results and caveats: Patients had higher frequencies than controls of about 5 TRBV segments, including TRBV5-6, TRBV5-1 and TRBV20-1.

Unique-molecular-identifier-tagged TCR beta cDNA libraries were used. TCRdb redid the calling of the PCR reads with MiXCR, one entry per CDR3 protein. The sample comprises 450,000 to 700,000 distinct CDR3 sequences, 44% of which are singletons, and 1.7% rests with the top ten. No cognate antigen is known for these TCRs. The sample comprised blood. These receptors were taken from a girl between 5 and 17 years old with multiple sclerosis.

This clonotype was seen ten or more times. The V and J genes are TRBV12-3 or TRBV12-4 and TRBJ2-7; either TRBD1 or TRBD2 may fit D (5 bases each). This CDR3 is built from 12 residues. V lost 6 bases to trimming and J lost 6 bases, with 12 bases between them. CDR3 in amino acids: CASSLSGTEQYF. The CDR3 nucleotides read TGTGCCAGCAGCCTTAGTGGGACCGAGCAGTACTTC.

A few counts support this clonotype. This sequence joins TRBV10-2 and TRBJ2-1; D may be TRBD1 (6 bases). The V gene's germline CDR1 is WSHSY and CDR2 SAAADI. This CDR3 spans 13 amino acids. Trimming shortened V by 7 bases and J by 4 bases, and 11 bases separated the two germline ends. CDR3 protein: CASNDRYYNEQFF. DNA of the CDR3: TGCGCCAGCAATGACAGGTATTACAATGAGCAGTTCTTC.

About this clonotype itself: One junction end disagrees with the germline gene, perhaps due to a read error. The J gene is TRBJ2-4, the V gene TRBV12-3 or TRBV12-4; D might be TRBD1 (6 bases). The CDR3 totals 14 residues. CDR3 sequence reads: CASSSYRTAYEQCF. The CDR3 bases are TGTGCCAGCAGCTCTTATCGGACAGCCTACGAGCAGTGCTTC.

The chain couples TRBV5-1 to TRBJ2-3; 7 bases agree with TRBD1. Germline trimming cut 1 base from V and 3 bases from J; bases unmatched to any gene: 8. The V gene's germline CDR1 is SGHRS and CDR2 YFSETQ. The CDR3 consists of 16 residues. As DNA, the CDR3 is TGCGCCAGCAGCTTGATCCGGGACAGCGGTACAGATACGCAGTATTTT. This translates into CASSLIRDSGTDTQYF.

This clonotype showed up just a few times. The chain uses TRBV6-6 and TRBJ2-5; 8 bases align to TRBD2. Germline V lookup: CDR1 MNHNY, CDR2 SVGAGI (reference sequence). V dropped 8 bases and J dropped 3; count of bases not matched to a gene: 5. The CDR3 has 13 residues. The CDR3 here is CASHGGEEETQYF. The CDR3, as DNA: TGTGCCAGCCACGGGGGGGAGGAAGAGACCCAGTACTTC.

This sequence joins TRBV12-3 or TRBV12-4 and TRBJ2-1; TRBD2 matches 8 bases. This CDR3 is 15 amino acids long. With V trimmed by 8 bases and J by 3 bases, 9 bases remained unmatched. The CDR3 bases are TGTGCCAGCTTTAGGGGACTAGTTAGCTACAATGAGCAGTTCTTC. Protein sequence: CASFRGLVSYNEQFF.

The chain combines TRBV5-1 with TRBJ2-7; D gene uncertain. This CDR3 spans 11 amino acids. V lost 4 bases, J lost 3 bases, and 5 bases lay in between. CDR1 is SGHRS, CDR2 YFSETQ, per germline. The CDR3 loop is CASSVDYEQYF. The CDR3 nucleotides read TGCGCCAGCAGCGTCGACTACGAGCAGTACTTC.